This passage covers 4 T cell receptor beta chains from one sample sequenced in a study of shared T cell receptors in the human thymus. The method was immunoSEQ multiplex PCR; TCRdb's version includes in-frame clones alone and lacks a portion of them. There are under 850,000 clones in the sample; 88% occur only once, and approximately 0.011% lies in the top ten. The data also belong to a second study, concerning human thymus T cells.

Sequenced: thymocytes. Every receptor here comes from a boy under three years old with a congenital heart defect.

This chain connects TRBV7-8 to TRBJ1-3; D unresolved. There are 16 residues in the CDR3. Germline V gene sequence: CDR1 SGHVS, CDR2 FQNEAQ. V was clipped by 6 bases and J by 3 bases, with 18 bases between them. As DNA, the CDR3 is TGTGCCAGCAGTAATAAACAGCGGGCCGGTGGAAACACCATATATTTT. Translated: CASSNKQRAGGNTIYF. Complete variable domain (other parts from reference TRBV7-8 and TRBJ1-3): GAGVSQSPRYKVAKRGQDVALRCDPISGHVSLFWYQQALGQGPEFLTYFQNEAQLDKSGLPSDRFFAERPEGSVSTLKIQRTQQEDSAVYLCASSNKQRAGGNTIYFGEGSWLTVV.

The rearrangement uses TRBV16 and TRBJ1-4; TRBD1 matches 7 bases. CDR3 length equals 17 residues. Germline assignment: CDR1 KGHSY and CDR2 FQNENV. The trim removed 2 bases at V and 0 bases at J, leaving 6 bases unmatched. CDR3 sequence: CASSQKRGHATNEKLFF. CDR3 nucleotides: TGTGCCAGCAGCCAAAAAAGGGGGCACGCAACTAATGAAAAACTGTTTTTT.

This rearrangement joins TRBV7-6 to TRBJ2-3; 12 bases match TRBD2. The CDR3 is made up of 18 amino acids. The germline gives CDR1 SGHVS, CDR2 FNYEAQ. J gave up 2 bases and V 4 bases, and 10 bases lay outside the gene matches. CDR3 protein: CASSSPILAGGNTDTQYF. CDR3 bases: TGTGCCAGCAGCTCCCCAATACTAGCGGGAGGAAACACAGATACGCAGTATTTT.

CDR3 sequence (DNA): TGTGCCAGCAGGACGAGCGGGAGGGCCGCAGGGGGCGAGGATACGCAGTATTTT. Protein: CASRTSGRAAGGEDTQYF. This chain joins TRBV27 and TRBJ2-3; 10 bases align to TRBD2. This CDR3 has 18 residues. In germline, CDR1 is MNHEY, CDR2 SMNVEV (reference sequence). The junction had 18 bases not matched to a gene; V was cut back by 6 bases and J by 6 bases.